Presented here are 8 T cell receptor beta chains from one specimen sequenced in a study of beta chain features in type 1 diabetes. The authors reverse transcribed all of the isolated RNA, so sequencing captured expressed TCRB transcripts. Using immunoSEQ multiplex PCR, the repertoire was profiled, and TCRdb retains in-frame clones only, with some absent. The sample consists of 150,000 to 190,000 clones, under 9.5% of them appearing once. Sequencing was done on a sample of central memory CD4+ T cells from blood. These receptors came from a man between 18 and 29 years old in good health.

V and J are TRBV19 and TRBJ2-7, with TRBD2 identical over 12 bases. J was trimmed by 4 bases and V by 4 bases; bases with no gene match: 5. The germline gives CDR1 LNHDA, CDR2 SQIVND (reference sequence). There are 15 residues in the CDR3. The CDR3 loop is CASSTATSGRYEQYF. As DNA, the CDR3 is TGTGCCAGTAGTACTGCTACTAGCGGGAGGTACGAGCAGTACTTC.

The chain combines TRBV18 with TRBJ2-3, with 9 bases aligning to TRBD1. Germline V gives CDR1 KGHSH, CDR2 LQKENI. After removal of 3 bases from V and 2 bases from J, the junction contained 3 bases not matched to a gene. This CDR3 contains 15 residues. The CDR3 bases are TGTGCCAGCTCACCCGGGACAGGGCTCACAGATACGCAGTATTTT. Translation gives CASSPGTGLTDTQYF.

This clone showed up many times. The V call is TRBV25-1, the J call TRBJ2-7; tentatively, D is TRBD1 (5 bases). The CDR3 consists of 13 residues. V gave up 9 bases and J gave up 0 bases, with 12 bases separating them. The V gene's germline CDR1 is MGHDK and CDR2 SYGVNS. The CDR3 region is CASKQDNSYEQYF. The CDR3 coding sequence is TGTGCCAGTAAACAGGACAACTCCTACGAGCAGTACTTC.

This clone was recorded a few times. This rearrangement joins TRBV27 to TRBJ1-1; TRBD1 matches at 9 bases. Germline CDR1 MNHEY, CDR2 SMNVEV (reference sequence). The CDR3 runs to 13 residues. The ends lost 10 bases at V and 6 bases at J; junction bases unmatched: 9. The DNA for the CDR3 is TGTGCCACCTCGGGACAGGGTTTAGCTGAAGCTTTCTTT. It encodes CATSGQGLAEAFF.

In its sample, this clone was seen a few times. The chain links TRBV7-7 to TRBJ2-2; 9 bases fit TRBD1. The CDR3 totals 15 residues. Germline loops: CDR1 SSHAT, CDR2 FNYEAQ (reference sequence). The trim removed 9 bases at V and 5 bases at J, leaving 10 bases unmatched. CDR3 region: CASTYRGPGTGELFF. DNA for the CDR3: TGTGCCAGTACCTACAGGGGGCCGGGAACCGGGGAGCTGTTTTTT.

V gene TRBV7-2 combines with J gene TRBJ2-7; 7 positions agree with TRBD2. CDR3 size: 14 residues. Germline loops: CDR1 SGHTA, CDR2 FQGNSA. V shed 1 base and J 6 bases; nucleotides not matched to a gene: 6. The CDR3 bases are TGTGCCAGCAGCTTAGAGTGGACTAGTGGCGAGCAGTACTTC. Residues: CASSLEWTSGEQYF.

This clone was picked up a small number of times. The CDR3 bases are TGTGCCAGCACAGAGGGGCGGGGTATCACGTATGGCTACACCTTC. This codes for CASTEGRGITYGYTF. The chain employs TRBV2 and TRBJ1-2; TRBD1 is a possible D gene (5 bases). Per germline, CDR1 SNHLY and CDR2 FYNNEI. This CDR3 spans 15 amino acids. V was shortened by 7 bases and J by 5 bases, with 20 bases between the two germline ends.

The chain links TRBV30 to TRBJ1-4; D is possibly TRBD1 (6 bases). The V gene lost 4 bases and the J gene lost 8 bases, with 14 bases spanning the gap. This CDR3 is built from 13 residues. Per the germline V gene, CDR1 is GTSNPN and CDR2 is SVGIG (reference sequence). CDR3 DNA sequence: TGTGCCTGGACGGGGGGGCTGTCGGAAAAACTGTTTTTT. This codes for CAWTGGLSEKLFF.